The 26 T cell receptor beta chains below were found in one sample sequenced in a study of beta chain features in type 1 diabetes. No antigen has been assigned to these receptors. Study observations and caveats: Moderate yet significant TCRB CDR3 shortening was seen in Type 1 diabetes patients in all four CD4+ subsets.

Reverse transcribing all isolated RNA meant expressed TCRB transcripts were sequenced. Produced via immunoSEQ multiplex PCR; TCRdb's table is partial and in-frame only. This sample has roughly 350,000 clones, with 9.5% to 10% found just once. Sequenced material: central memory CD4+ T cells from blood. Source of these receptors: a young man with type 1 diabetes.

This clone was seen a single time. The CDR3 sequence: CASSDVRRGRGQYF. The CDR3 DNA sequence: TGTGCCAGCAGCGATGTAAGGCGAGGCCGCGGGCAGTACTTC. The chain employs TRBV7-6 and TRBJ2-7; no definite D call. V was trimmed by 5 bases and J by 9 bases, leaving 20 bases between them. The CDR3 consists of 14 residues. Per germline, CDR1 SGHVS and CDR2 FNYEAQ.

In nucleotides, the CDR3 is TGTGCCAGCAGTGAAGTGGGGGGCTCTGGAAACACCATATATTTT. It translates to CASSEVGGSGNTIYF. The chain combines TRBV6-1 with TRBJ1-3, with D tentatively TRBD1 (5 bases). Germline loops: CDR1 MNHNS, CDR2 SASEGT. This CDR3 comprises 15 residues. Between the trimmed V and J ends, which lost 1 base and 0 bases, there was a span of 7 bases.

This clone was detected only a few times. The chain carries TRBV5-4 and TRBJ2-6; D possibly corresponds to TRBD2 (6 bases). Germline V gene sequence: CDR1 SGHNT, CDR2 YYREEE (reference sequence). Trimming stripped 4 bases from V and 4 bases from J, with 12 bases between. The CDR3 length is 15 residues. CDR3 loop: CASSPGEVGANVLTF. For the CDR3, the DNA is TGTGCCAGCAGCCCGGGGGAGGTCGGGGCCAACGTCCTGACTTTC.

This clone was seen a few times. This chain links TRBV5-1 with TRBJ2-1, with 10 bases lining up with TRBD1. This CDR3 comprises 16 residues. The V and J ends lost 2 bases and 3 bases, in that order; junction bases with no gene match: 5. In germline, CDR1 is SGHRS, CDR2 YFSETQ. In DNA, the CDR3 is TGCGCCAGCAGCTTCCCCGGGACAGGGGACTACAATGAGCAGTTCTTC. This gives the protein CASSFPGTGDYNEQFF.

V is TRBV5-6 and J is TRBJ2-3, with D possibly matching TRBD2 (6 bases). The CDR3 has 14 amino acids. Trimming took 5 bases from V and 0 from J, leaving 10 bases between them. The germline V gene has CDR1 SGHDT and CDR2 YYEEEE. The CDR3 reads CASSFGSSTDTQYF. The CDR3 DNA follows: TGTGCCAGCAGTTTCGGGAGTAGCACAGATACGCAGTATTTT.

The rearrangement joins TRBV7-8 to TRBJ1-5; unclear D gene. Germline lookup yields CDR1 SGHVS and CDR2 FQNEAQ. The CDR3 spans 14 residues. V was pared by 5 bases and J by 7 bases, with 15 bases between. The CDR3 DNA reads as TGTGCCAGCAGCCTCCCCGACTCTAGGCAGCCCCAGCATTTT. Translating gives CASSLPDSRQPQHF.

This clone was observed a few times. The chain employs TRBV5-4 and TRBJ2-5; the D gene is possibly TRBD1 (5 bases). V lost 3 bases, J lost 7 bases, and 16 bases lay in between. Per the germline V gene, CDR1 is SGHNT and CDR2 is YYREEE (reference sequence). The CDR3 sequence is 14 residues long. CDR3 loop: CASSSDSSGLTQYF. CDR3 DNA sequence: TGTGCCAGCAGCTCCGACAGTAGTGGCCTGACCCAGTACTTC. Full variable domain (remainder filled in from reference TRBV5-4 and TRBJ2-5): ETGVTQSPTHLIKTRGQQVTLRCSSQSGHNTVSWYQQALGQGPQFIFQYYREEENGRGNFPPRFSGLQFPNYSSELNVNALELDDSALYLCASSSDSSGLTQYFGPGTRLLVL.

This clone was detected a few times. V and J are TRBV19 and TRBJ2-3, with 11 bases matching TRBD2. Germline lookup yields CDR1 LNHDA and CDR2 SQIVND (reference sequence). V lost 10 bases to trimming and J lost 0 bases; unmatched junction nucleotides: 12. CDR3 length: 17 amino acids. In DNA form, the CDR3 reads TGTGCCATCGGGTCCCTAGCGGGAGGAACTAGCACAGATACGCAGTATTTT. Protein sequence: CAIGSLAGGTSTDTQYF. The complete variable domain, with remaining parts taken from reference TRBV19 and TRBJ2-3, reads DGGITQSPKYLFRKEGQNVTLSCEQNLNHDAMYWYRQDPGQGLRLIYYSQIVNDFQKGDIAEGYSVSREKKESFPLTVTSAQKNPTAFYLCAIGSLAGGTSTDTQYFGPGTRLTVL.

This clone came up a few times. This sequence joins TRBV7-8 and TRBJ1-1, with 12 bases that match TRBD1. The CDR3 covers 15 residues. V gave up 5 bases and J gave up 9 bases; unmatched junction bases: 10. Looked up from germline, CDR1 is SGHVS and CDR2 is FQNEAQ. The CDR3 is CASSGWDRGPRKAFF. CDR3 nucleotides: TGTGCCAGCAGCGGCTGGGACAGGGGGCCCCGAAAAGCTTTCTTT.

There are a few counts of this clone. This chain uses TRBV27 with TRBJ2-3, with 15 bases fitting TRBD2. The V and J ends lost 5 bases and 0 bases, in that order; junction bases with no gene match: 6. Per germline, CDR1 MNHEY and CDR2 SMNVEV (reference sequence). The CDR3 covers 18 residues. The CDR3 DNA reads as TGTGCCAGCAGTCCGGGACTAGCGGGAGGCCCAAGCACAGATACGCAGTATTTT. This sequence encodes CASSPGLAGGPSTDTQYF.

The chain has TRBV7-2 and TRBJ2-7; 9 nucleotides align to TRBD1. CDR3 length: 13 amino acids. The germline CDR1 and CDR2 sequences are SGHTA and FQGNSA. The J segment lost 13 bases and the V segment lost 1 base, leaving 8 bases of the junction unmatched. The CDR3 reads CASSLDGDRDNYF. The CDR3 coding sequence is TGTGCCAGCAGCTTAGATGGGGACAGGGATAACTACTTC.

This clone turned up a few times. The chain combines TRBV7-9 with TRBJ2-7; no firm D call. Germline V lookup: CDR1 SEHNR, CDR2 FQNEAQ (reference sequence). The CDR3 has 15 amino acids. The V end was cut by 5 bases, the J end by 2 bases, with 16 bases between. In DNA form, the CDR3 reads TGTGCCAGCAGCCCATCCGGTGGTCAAACCTACGAGCAGTACTTC. Translated, it gives CASSPSGGQTYEQYF.

V usage is TRBV28 and J usage is TRBJ2-7, with 8 bases matching TRBD2. The length of the CDR3 is 15 residues. J lost 3 bases, V lost 7 bases, and 11 bases had no gene match. Per germline, CDR1 MDHEN and CDR2 SYDVKM. CDR3 coding DNA: TGTGCCAGCACTACCAGCGGGAGTCAGGACTACGAGCAGTACTTC. Amino acids: CASTTSGSQDYEQYF. The whole variable domain, remainder taken from reference TRBV28 and TRBJ2-7, is DVKVTQSSRYLVKRTGEKVFLECVQDMDHENMFWYRQDPGLGLRLIYFSYDVKMKEKGDIPEGYSVSREKKERFSLILESASTNQTSMYLCASTTSGSQDYEQYFGPGTRLTVT.

This clone was seen many times. This sequence joins TRBV7-2 and TRBJ1-4; D gene ambiguous. Trimming left V 2 bases short and J 7 bases short, with 11 bases between. The CDR3 covers 14 residues. The germline CDR1 and CDR2 sequences are SGHTA and FQGNSA. The CDR3 is CASSLSSPVEKLFF. The CDR3 DNA is TGTGCCAGCAGCTTAAGTTCCCCGGTTGAAAAACTGTTTTTT.

This clone was detected many times. The rearrangement links TRBV28 to TRBJ2-7; the match to TRBD1 covers 7 bases. This CDR3 is 14 amino acids long. The J segment lost 5 bases and the V segment lost 4 bases, leaving 8 bases of the junction unmatched. CDR1 MDHEN and CDR2 SYDVKM come from the germline V gene. The CDR3 DNA follows: TGTGCCAGCAGTTCTCCGGGACAGTCGCACGAGCAGTACTTC. Amino acids: CASSSPGQSHEQYF.

In its sample, this clone was seen a few times. The sample has other DNA sequences that encode this CDR3 too. The chain recombines TRBV18 with TRBJ2-3; D not certain. The CDR3 covers 14 residues. V dropped 3 bases and J dropped 0 bases, with 7 bases sitting between them. The germline V gene encodes CDR1 KGHSH and CDR2 LQKENI. The CDR3 reads CASSPGRSTDTQYF. The CDR3 nucleotides are TGTGCCAGCTCACCTGGTAGAAGCACAGATACGCAGTATTTT.

This clone was detected a few times. CDR3 loop: CASSLDLDPGANVLTF. The CDR3 bases are TGCGCCAGCAGCTTGGACCTAGACCCTGGGGCCAACGTCCTGACTTTC. The chain uses TRBV5-1 and TRBJ2-6; no reliable D call. The CDR3 spans 16 residues. The germline V gene has CDR1 SGHRS and CDR2 YFSETQ. V shed 0 bases and J shed 2 bases, with 9 bases lying between them.

This clone occurred a few times. The J gene is TRBJ1-5, the V gene TRBV18; D remains unclear. The V end lost 3 bases, the J end lost 11 bases, and 29 bases lay between the germline ends. Looked up from germline, CDR1 is KGHSH and CDR2 is LQKENI. The CDR3 has 18 amino acids. CDR3 nucleotides: TGTGCCAGCTCACCGGTCGTTGATGTGGCAGGAGGGAATACAGCCCAGCATTTT. Translation gives CASSPVVDVAGGNTAQHF.

This clone occurred many times. V and J are TRBV21-1 and TRBJ2-6; TRBD1 reflects the table's D call only, with no check against the DNA. TRBV21-1 is given as a pseudogene. CDR3 length: 16 amino acids. The CDR3 DNA is TGTGCCAGCAGCGCAATAGACAGTACTGGGGCCAACGTCCTGACTTTC. Its translation: CASSAIDSTGANVLTF.

This clone has a count of ten or more. The chain recombines TRBV28 with TRBJ2-3, with 10 bases fitting TRBD1. Germline V gene sequence: CDR1 MDHEN, CDR2 SYDVKM. After removal of 5 bases from V and 3 bases from J, the junction contained 5 bases not matched to a gene. The CDR3 loop spans 15 amino acids. The CDR3 reads CASSLRGQGTDTQYF. CDR3 DNA sequence: TGTGCCAGCAGTCTCCGGGGACAGGGGACAGATACGCAGTATTTT.

This clone was detected ten times or more. DNA of the CDR3: TGTGCCAGCAGAACGGACAACTACAATGAGCAGTTCTTC. Amino acids: CASRTDNYNEQFF. This chain uses TRBV28 with TRBJ2-1, with D perhaps matching TRBD1 (5 bases). Germline values: CDR1 MDHEN, CDR2 SYDVKM. V was cut by 6 bases and J by 3 bases, with 9 bases left in between. The CDR3 consists of 13 residues. Complete variable domain (other parts from reference TRBV28 and TRBJ2-1): DVKVTQSSRYLVKRTGEKVFLECVQDMDHENMFWYRQDPGLGLRLIYFSYDVKMKEKGDIPEGYSVSREKKERFSLILESASTNQTSMYLCASRTDNYNEQFFGPGTRLTVL.

The rearrangement uses TRBV7-9 and TRBJ2-7; D gene ambiguous. V was clipped by 5 bases and J by 3 bases, with 11 bases between them. The length of the CDR3 is 13 residues. Germline CDR1 reads SEHNR; CDR2 reads FQNEAQ (reference sequence). The CDR3 nucleotides are TGTGCCAGCAGCCTCTCGGACGGCTACGAGCAGTACTTC. Its translation is CASSLSDGYEQYF.

This clone was observed a handful of times. The chain joins TRBV7-6 to TRBJ1-3, with D possibly being TRBD1 (6 bases). The V and J ends lost 3 bases and 0 bases respectively, with 9 bases between them. The V gene's germline CDR1 is SGHVS and CDR2 FNYEAQ. This CDR3 spans 15 amino acids. The CDR3 DNA is TGTGCCAGCAGCTTCCAGGGGAGCTCTGGAAACACCATATATTTT. It is translated as CASSFQGSSGNTIYF.

This clone was picked up many times. The V call is TRBV5-1, the J call TRBJ2-4; a weak D match, TRBD2 (5 bases). V lost 3 bases to trimming and J lost 8 bases, with 15 bases between them. Germline V gene lookup returns CDR1 SGHRS and CDR2 YFSETQ. The CDR3 sequence is 14 residues long. CDR3 loop: CASSSIVGSDIQYF. In nucleotides, the CDR3 is TGCGCCAGCAGCTCGATCGTGGGGAGCGACATTCAGTACTTC.

The table lists this clone with a few counts. This chain joins TRBV29-1 and TRBJ1-2, with no clear D. The CDR3 covers 12 residues. From germline, CDR1 is SQVTM and CDR2 ANQGSEA. Trimming removed 3 bases at V and 1 base at J, with 6 bases between. The DNA for the CDR3 is TGCAGCGTTGAGCCCTTTAACTATGGCTACACCTTC. This codes for CSVEPFNYGYTF.

The chain employs TRBV19 and TRBJ1-1, with 8 bases lining up with TRBD1. The CDR3 has 15 residues. CDR1 is LNHDA and CDR2 is SQIVND in the germline V gene (reference sequence). Trimming at V came to 5 bases and at J to 2 bases, leaving 7 bases not matched to a gene. The CDR3 coding sequence is TGTGCCAGTAGTCCCGACGGACAGGGCAACACTGAAGCTTTCTTT. It specifies CASSPDGQGNTEAFF. The variable domain in full, with the rest retrieved from reference TRBV19 and TRBJ1-1, is DGGITQSPKYLFRKEGQNVTLSCEQNLNHDAMYWYRQDPGQGLRLIYYSQIVNDFQKGDIAEGYSVSREKKESFPLTVTSAQKNPTAFYLCASSPDGQGNTEAFFGQGTRLTVV.